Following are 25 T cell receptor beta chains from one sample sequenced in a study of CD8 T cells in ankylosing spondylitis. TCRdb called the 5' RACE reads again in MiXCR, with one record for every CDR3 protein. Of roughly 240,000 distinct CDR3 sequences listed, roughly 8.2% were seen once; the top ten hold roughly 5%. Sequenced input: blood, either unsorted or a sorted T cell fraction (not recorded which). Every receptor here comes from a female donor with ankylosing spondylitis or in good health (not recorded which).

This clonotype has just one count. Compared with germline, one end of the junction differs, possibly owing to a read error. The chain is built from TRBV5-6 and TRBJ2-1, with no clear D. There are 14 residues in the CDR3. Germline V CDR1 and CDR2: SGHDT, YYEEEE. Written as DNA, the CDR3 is TGTGCCAGCAGCCCCCCCGGGCCCTACAATGGGCAGTTCTTC. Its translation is CASSPPGPYNGQFF.

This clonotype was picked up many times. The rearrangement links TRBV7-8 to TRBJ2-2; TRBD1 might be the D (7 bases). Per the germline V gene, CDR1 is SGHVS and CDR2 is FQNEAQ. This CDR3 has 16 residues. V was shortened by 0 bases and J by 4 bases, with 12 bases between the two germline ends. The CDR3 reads CASSLAPRGATGELFF. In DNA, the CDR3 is TGTGCCAGCAGCTTAGCGCCCAGGGGGGCCACCGGGGAGCTGTTTTTT.

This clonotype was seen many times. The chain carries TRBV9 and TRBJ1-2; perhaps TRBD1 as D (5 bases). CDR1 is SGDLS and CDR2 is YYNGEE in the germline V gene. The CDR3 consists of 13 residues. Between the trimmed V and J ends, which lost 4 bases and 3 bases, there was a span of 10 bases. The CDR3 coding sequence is TGTGCCAGCAGCTATGGGGACGACTATGGCTACACCTTC. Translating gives CASSYGDDYGYTF.

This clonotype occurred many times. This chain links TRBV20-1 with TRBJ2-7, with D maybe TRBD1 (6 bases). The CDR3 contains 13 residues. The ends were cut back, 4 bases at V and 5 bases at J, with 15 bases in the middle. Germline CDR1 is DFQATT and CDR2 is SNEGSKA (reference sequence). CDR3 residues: CSAIRGALDEQYF. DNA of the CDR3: TGCAGTGCTATCAGGGGCGCTCTGGACGAGCAGTACTTC.

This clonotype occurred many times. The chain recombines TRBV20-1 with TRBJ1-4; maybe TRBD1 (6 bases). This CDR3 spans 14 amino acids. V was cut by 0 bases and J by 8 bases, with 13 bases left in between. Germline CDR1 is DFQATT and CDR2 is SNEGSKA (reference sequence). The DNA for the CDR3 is TGCAGTGCTAGAGATCCACAGGGTGGCGAAAAACTGTTTTTT. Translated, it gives CSARDPQGGEKLFF.

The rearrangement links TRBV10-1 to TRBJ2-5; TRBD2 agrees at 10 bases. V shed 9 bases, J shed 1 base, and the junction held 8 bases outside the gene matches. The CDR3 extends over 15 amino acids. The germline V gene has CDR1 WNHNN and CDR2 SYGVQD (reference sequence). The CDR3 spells CAREPGLARQETQYF. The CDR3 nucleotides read TGCGCCAGAGAGCCGGGACTAGCGCGCCAAGAGACCCAGTACTTC.

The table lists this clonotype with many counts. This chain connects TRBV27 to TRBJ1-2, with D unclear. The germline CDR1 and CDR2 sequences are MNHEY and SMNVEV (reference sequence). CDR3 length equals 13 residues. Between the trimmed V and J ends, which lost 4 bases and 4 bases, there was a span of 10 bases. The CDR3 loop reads CASSSDPVYGYTF. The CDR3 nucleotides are TGTGCCAGCAGTTCCGACCCGGTCTATGGCTACACCTTC.

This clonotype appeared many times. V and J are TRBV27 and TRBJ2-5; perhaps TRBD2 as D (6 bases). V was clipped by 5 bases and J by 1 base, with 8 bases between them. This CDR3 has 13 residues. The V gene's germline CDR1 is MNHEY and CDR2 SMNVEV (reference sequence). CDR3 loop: CASSPGVQETQYF. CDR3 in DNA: TGTGCCAGCAGTCCGGGGGTCCAAGAGACCCAGTACTTC.

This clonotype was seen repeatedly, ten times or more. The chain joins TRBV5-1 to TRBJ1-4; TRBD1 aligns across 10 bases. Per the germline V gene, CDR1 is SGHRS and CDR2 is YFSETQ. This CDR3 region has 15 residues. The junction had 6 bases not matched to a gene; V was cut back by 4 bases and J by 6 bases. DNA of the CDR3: TGCGCCAGCAGCCCGGAGGGGACAGGGGATGAAAAACTGTTTTTT. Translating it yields CASSPEGTGDEKLFF.

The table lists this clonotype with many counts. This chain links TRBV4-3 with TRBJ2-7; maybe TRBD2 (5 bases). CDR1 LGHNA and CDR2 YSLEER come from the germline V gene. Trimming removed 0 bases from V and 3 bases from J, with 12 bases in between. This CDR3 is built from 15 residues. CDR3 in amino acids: CASSQDEERSYEQYF. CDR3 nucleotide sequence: TGCGCCAGCAGCCAAGATGAAGAGCGGAGCTACGAGCAGTACTTC.

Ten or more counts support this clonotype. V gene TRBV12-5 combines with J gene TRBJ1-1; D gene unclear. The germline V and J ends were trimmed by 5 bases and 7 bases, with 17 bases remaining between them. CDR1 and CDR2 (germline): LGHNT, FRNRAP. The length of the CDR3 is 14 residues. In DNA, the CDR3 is TGTGCTAGTGGTCCAACCCATGGGTATGGTGAAGCTTTCTTT. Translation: CASGPTHGYGEAFF.

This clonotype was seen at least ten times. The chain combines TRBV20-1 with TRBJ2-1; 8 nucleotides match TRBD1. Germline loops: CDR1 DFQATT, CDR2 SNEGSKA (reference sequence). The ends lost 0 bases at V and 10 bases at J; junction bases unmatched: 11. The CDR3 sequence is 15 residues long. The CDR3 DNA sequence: TGCAGTGCTAGAGATATGGACAGGGTATTAGGGGAGCAGTTCTTC. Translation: CSARDMDRVLGEQFF.

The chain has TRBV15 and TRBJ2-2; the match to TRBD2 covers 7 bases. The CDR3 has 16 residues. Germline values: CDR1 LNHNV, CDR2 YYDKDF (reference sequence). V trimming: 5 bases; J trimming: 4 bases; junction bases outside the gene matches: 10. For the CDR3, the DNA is TGTGCCACCAGCGCAGACTGGGGGAGGGGCACCGGGGAGCTGTTTTTT. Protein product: CATSADWGRGTGELFF.

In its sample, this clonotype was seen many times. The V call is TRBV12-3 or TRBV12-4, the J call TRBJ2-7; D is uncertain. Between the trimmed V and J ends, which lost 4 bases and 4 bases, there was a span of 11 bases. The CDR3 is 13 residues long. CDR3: CASSSTLKYEQYF. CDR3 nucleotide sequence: TGTGCCAGCAGTTCTACTCTCAAATACGAGCAGTACTTC.

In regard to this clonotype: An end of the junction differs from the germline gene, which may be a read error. The CDR3 DNA reads TGTGTCAGCAGCCCCGGTTCGGTGGACTGTCATTGCGAGCAGTACTTC. Encoded protein: CVSSPGSVDCHCEQYF. The V gene is TRBV11-2, the J gene TRBJ2-7; maybe TRBD2 (5 bases). The CDR3 runs 16 residues. The germline V gene has CDR1 SGHAT and CDR2 FQNNGV.

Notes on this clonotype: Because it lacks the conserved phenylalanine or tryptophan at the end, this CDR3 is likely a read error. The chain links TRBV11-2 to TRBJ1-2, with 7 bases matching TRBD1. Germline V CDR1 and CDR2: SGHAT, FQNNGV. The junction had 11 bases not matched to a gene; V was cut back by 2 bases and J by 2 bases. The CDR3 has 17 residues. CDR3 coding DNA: TGTGCCAGCAGCTTAACCACATCGACAGGGCAAAACTATGGCTACACCCTC. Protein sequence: CASSLTTSTGQNYGYTL.

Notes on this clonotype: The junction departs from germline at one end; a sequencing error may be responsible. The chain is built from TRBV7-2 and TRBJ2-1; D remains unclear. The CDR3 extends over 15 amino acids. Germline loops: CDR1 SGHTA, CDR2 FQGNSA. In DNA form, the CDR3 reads TGTGCCAGCACGCCATTCGTAAGCTCCTACGGTGAGCAGTTCTTT. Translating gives CASTPFVSSYGEQFF.

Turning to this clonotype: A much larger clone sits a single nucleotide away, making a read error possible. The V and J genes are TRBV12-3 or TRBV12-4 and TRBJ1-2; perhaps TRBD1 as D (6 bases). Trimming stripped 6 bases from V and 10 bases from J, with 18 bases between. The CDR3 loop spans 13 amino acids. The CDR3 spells CASSPPQGLDYTF. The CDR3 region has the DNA TGTGCCAGCAGCCCGCCCCAGGGGCTCGACTACACCTTC.

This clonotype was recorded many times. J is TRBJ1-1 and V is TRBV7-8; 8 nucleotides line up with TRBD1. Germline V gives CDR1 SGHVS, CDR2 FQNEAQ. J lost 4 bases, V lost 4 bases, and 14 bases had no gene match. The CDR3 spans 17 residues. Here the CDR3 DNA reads TGTGCCAGCAGCTCGACAGGGGACTCGTTCGGGGGCACTGAAGCTTTCTTT. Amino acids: CASSSTGDSFGGTEAFF.

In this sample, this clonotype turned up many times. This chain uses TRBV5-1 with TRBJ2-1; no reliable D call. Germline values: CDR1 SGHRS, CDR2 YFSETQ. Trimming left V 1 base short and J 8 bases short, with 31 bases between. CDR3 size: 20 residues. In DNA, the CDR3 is TGCGCCAGCAGCTTGTTATGTCGTCGGGTGCTACCCATGAGTCGGTATGAGCAGTTCTTC. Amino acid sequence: CASSLLCRRVLPMSRYEQFF.

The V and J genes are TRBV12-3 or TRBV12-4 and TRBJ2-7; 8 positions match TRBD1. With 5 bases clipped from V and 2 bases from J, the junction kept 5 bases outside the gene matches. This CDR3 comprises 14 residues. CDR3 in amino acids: CASSQGQAAYEQYF. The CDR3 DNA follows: TGTGCCAGCAGTCAGGGACAGGCCGCCTACGAGCAGTACTTC.

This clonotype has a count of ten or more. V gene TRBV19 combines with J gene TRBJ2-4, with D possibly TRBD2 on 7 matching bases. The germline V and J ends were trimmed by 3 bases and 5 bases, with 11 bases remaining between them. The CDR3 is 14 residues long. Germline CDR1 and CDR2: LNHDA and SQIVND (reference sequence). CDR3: CASSIEGGENIQYF. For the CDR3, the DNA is TGTGCCAGTAGTATTGAGGGGGGGGAAAACATTCAGTACTTC.

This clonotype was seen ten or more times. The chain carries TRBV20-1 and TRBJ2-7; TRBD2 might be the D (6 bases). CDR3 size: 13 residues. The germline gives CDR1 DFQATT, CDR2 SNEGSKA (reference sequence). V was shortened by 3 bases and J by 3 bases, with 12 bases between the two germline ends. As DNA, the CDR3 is TGCAGTGCTAGTTCCGGGGAGGACTACGAGCAGTACTTC. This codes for CSASSGEDYEQYF.

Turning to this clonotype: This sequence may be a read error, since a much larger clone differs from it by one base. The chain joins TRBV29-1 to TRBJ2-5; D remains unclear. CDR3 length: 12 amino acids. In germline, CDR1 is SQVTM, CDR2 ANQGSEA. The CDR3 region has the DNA TGCAGCGCCGGAAACGGGCAAGGGACCCAGTACTTC. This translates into CSAGNGQGTQYF.

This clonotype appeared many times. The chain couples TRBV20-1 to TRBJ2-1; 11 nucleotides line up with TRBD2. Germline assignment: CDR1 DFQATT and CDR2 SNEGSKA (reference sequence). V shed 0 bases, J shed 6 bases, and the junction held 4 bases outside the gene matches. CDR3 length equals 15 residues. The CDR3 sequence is CSARDLAGGPNEQFF. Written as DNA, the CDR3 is TGCAGTGCTAGAGACTTAGCGGGAGGGCCCAATGAGCAGTTCTTC.